This TCR beta chain was identified in a study of CXCR3-negative and CXCR3-positive naive CD8 T cells. TRB cDNA libraries were made by UMI-labeled 5' RACE. One entry per CDR3 protein, without DNA, is what TCRdb gives after re-calling the 5' RACE reads. This table lists 130,000 or so distinct CDR3 sequences. Points from the study as a whole: For CXCR3-positive naive cells, TRB CDR3s were more hydrophobic than those of CXCR3-negative naive cells.

The length of the CDR3 is 13 residues. The V gene's germline CDR1 is SGHAT and CDR2 FQNNGV. As regards this clonotype: The target antigen is unknown.

This receptor was identified in a human donor in good health. Some clones in this sample may be carry-over from other donors' samples. The chain joins TRBV11-2 to TRBJ2-3. Input material: naive CXCR3+ CD8+ T cells from blood. Described subset: CD45RO-CCR7+CD27+CD95- naive CD8+ T cells expressing CXCR3 (TNR3+). CDR3: CASSLAFADTQYF.